This T cell receptor delta chain was retrieved from a study of gamma-delta chains in newborns, infants, children. The wider study: Innate gammadelta T cells reportedly expand polyclonally right after birth, driven by microbial exposure, per the title.

TCRdb fed the reads to CATT. The profile shows over 12,000 delta-chain clones, roughly 7.3% of them singletons. Germline-derived CDR1 and CDR2 are GEAIGNYY and EKD. The CDR3 consists of 19 residues. Trimming removed 1 base from V and 0 bases from J; junction bases left unmatched: 5. Ten or more counts support this clone. The same CDR3 can be traced to other DNA sequences in this sample. Input material: blood. This receptor was identified in a child who was a newborn, infant or young child, either healthy, febrile or measles-vaccinated (not recorded which). J is TRDJ3 and V is TRDV2; 10 bases map to TRDD3. The CDR3 is CACDTGGYLSSWDTRQMFF. Here the CDR3 DNA reads TGTGCCTGTGACACTGGGGGATACTTGAGCTCCTGGGACACCCGACAGATGTTTTTC.